This is a list of T cell receptor beta chains from one sample in a study of control samples from healthy donors and cancer patients. Libraries were prepared by immunoSEQ multiplex PCR; TCRdb keeps only in-frame clonotypes and omits some of them. The table includes 140,000 to 150,000 clones, about 89% detected once. The material sequenced was blood. The receptors here all came from a man aged 25 to 40 in good health. Each CDR3 is given without its conserved first and last residue. Each record gives: V gene, J gene, CDR3 protein.

TRBV21-1,TRBJ1-6,ASSKGRDRGHSPLH
TRBV7-2,TRBJ2-2,ASSLGLAFTGELF
TRBV5-1,TRBJ2-7,ASSRDGDEQY
TRBV18,TRBJ1-2,ASSPSRTGDYGYT
TRBV6-6,TRBJ2-3,ASSYDRGRRDTQY
TRBV4-3,TRBJ2-5,ASSQDHTVQETQY
TRBV6-4,TRBJ2-2,ASSDSEAPGELF
TRBV6-5,TRBJ2-2,ASRQTVSGTGELF
TRBV15,TRBJ1-4,ATSRRDRDEKLF
TRBV5-4,TRBJ2-7,ASSLGSASYEQY
TRBV4-3,TRBJ2-3,ASSQEWRGRDTQY
TRBV7-8,TRBJ2-5,ASSPALGAGQGGETQY
TRBV19,TRBJ1-1,ASSMVQRHRPMNTEAF
TRBV7-2,TRBJ1-6,ASTLDLAWGSPLH